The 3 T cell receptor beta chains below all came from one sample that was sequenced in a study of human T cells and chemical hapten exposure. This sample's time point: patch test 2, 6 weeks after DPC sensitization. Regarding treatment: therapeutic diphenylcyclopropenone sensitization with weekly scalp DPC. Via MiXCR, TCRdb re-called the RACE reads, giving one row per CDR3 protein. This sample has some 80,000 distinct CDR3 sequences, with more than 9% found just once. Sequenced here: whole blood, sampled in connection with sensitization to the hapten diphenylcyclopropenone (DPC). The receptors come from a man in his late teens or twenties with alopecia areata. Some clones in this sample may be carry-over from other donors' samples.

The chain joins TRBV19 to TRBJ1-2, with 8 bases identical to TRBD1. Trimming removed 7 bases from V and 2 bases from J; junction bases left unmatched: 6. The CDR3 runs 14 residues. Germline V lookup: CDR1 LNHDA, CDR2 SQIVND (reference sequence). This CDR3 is CASTRQGTNYGYTF. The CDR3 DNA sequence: TGTGCCAGTACCAGACAGGGGACCAACTATGGCTACACCTTC.

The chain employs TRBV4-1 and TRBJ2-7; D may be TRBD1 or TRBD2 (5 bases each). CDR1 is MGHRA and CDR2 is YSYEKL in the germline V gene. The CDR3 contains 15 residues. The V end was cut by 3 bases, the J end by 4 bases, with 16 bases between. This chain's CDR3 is CASSHPGRSEYEQYF. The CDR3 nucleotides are TGCGCCAGCAGCCACCCGGGACGGAGTGAATACGAGCAGTACTTC.

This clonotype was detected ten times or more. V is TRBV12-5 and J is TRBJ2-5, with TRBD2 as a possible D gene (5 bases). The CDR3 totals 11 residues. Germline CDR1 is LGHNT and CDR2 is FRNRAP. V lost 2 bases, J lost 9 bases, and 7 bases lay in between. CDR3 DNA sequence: TGTGCTAGTGGTTTGAACGGGGCCCAGTACTTC. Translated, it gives CASGLNGAQYF. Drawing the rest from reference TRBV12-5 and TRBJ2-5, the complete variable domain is DARVTQTPRHKVTEMGQEVTMRCQPILGHNTVFWYRQTMMQGLELLAYFRNRAPLDDSGMPKDRFSAEMPDATLATLKIQPSEPRDSAVYFCASGLNGAQYFGPGTRLLVL.